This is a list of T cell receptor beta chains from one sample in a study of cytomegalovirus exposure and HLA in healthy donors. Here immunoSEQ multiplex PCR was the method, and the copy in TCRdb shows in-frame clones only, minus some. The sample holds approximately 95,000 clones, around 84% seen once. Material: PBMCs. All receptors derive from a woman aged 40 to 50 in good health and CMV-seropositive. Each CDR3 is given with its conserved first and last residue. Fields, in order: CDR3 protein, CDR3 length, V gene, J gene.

CAWNNRGTGELFF	13	TRBV30	TRBJ2-2
CASSSATSWADTQYF	15	TRBV5-4	TRBJ2-3
CASSLRDTTYEQYF	14	TRBV11-3	TRBJ2-7
CATSREGGSYEQYF	14	TRBV15	TRBJ2-7
CASSPVREAYGYTF	14	TRBV18	TRBJ1-2
CATRAGRGYNEQFF	14	TRBV6-1	TRBJ2-1
CASSYSDRANDGYTF	15	TRBV6-6	TRBJ1-2
CASGSDRMNTEAFF	14	TRBV12-5	TRBJ1-1
CASSQDPLAGGYDNEQFF	18	TRBV4-1	TRBJ2-1
CASSFTDRGTEAFF	14	TRBV7-9	TRBJ1-1
CASSIEGTALNTEAFF	16	TRBV19	TRBJ1-1
CSVLWTGERGYTF	13	TRBV29-1	TRBJ1-2